This T cell receptor beta chain was identified during a study of shared clonotypes between healthy human individuals (TCRdb year 2020). Regarding the research as a whole: The cohort comprised two women and three men aged 18 to 49 years. For each donor, CD4 naive and CD4 memory were each run on three plates, CD8 naive on two plates, and CD8 memory on one plate. Blood TCR repertoires of 5 or 6 healthy adults were deeply sequenced to estimate repertoire size and the extent of clonotype sharing between individuals. Different laboratories and diverse techniques were used to prepare libraries and sequence TCR repertoires, to increase sequencing depth and limit assay-specific biases. Leukapheresis yielded between about 0.9 and 10 billion PBMCs per donor.

Using the deep immunoSEQ assay, TCR CDR3 regions were amplified from genomic DNA by multiplex PCR. Extracted genomic DNA from each cell subset was spread evenly across all wells of several immunoSEQ 96-well plates, with each plate serving as a replicate. For sorted subsets, about 0.2 ug genomic DNA, equal to about 30,000 T cell genomes, was loaded into each replicate PCR. Purified libraries were measured with a Qubit 3.0 fluorometer, size-checked on a Bioanalyzer 2100, and measured again with the KAPA Library Quantification kit. Every immunoSEQ 96-well plate was sequenced on a dedicated single-read 150-cycle Illumina NextSeq 550 flow cell. As for the original processing: Because the immunoSEQ output held only junctional sequences and lacked quality scores, the filtering could not match the filtering applied to full-length reads. Sequences were annotated with PyIR, a Python wrapper for IgBLAST v1.9, and V/J genes and CDR3 were assigned using IMGT germline references. Reads were filtered out if the reads had weak V/J assignments (E-value above 1e-6), no CDR3, stop codons, out-of-frame junctions, or ambiguous translated residues. V3J clonotypes were defined as sequences sharing the same inferred V gene, J gene, and CDR3 amino acid sequence. The percentage overlap between two repertoires was calculated by dividing the number of shared unique clonotypes by the size of the smaller repertoire. Repertoire richness was assessed with RTK rarefaction, the Chao1 estimator, and Recon v2.1 estimates of unobserved clonotypes. For all TCRbeta clonotypes obtained by the gDNA method from several donors, generation probabilities were computed with OLGA. TCRdb took over this immuneACCESS table, retaining in-frame rearrangements with V and J assigned. Such tables are incomplete; in checked studies, under half of the missing clones stem from an unresolved V gene, and the remainder is unexplained. The DNA gave D and trimming, while V, J and clone size come from that table. In all, the sample holds millions of clones, and 85% to 95% of those were seen once. The leading ten clones occupy over 0.12% of the sample.

Broader findings and caveats from the paper: Sampling was limited to blood, and TCR repertoires in tissue likely differ from TCR repertoires in blood. Across several donors, roughly 5.4% of naive CD4, approximately 3.6% of naive CD8, about 2.3% of memory CD4, and 0.3% to 0.45% of memory CD8 clonotypes were shared. Based on pairwise subsampling, the degree of clonotype sharing among donors was expected to be affected by sequencing depth. Larger estimated clonotype richness was generally found for naive subsets than for memory subsets. Higher generation probabilities were observed for clonotypes shared by all four sorted-subset donors than for non-shared clonotypes. The genetic and exposure-history diversity represented was limited by the small number of donors. Rarefaction of sorted-subset datasets indicated incomplete sequencing despite the large sequencing depth.

Healthy HIV-negative adults with no recently reported acute infections or vaccinations were included as donors. Only Caucasian adults living in Nashville, Tennessee, USA were represented among the donors. CD4+ T cells were enriched by magnetic negative selection, after which naive cells were positively selected on CD45RA and the negative fraction was taken as the memory subset. Blood was collected by leukapheresis, and PBMCs were isolated by Ficoll-Histopaque density gradient centrifugation and then cryopreserved in liquid nitrogen vapor phase. Analytical flow cytometry was used to check the purity and quantity of every magnetically sorted T cell population. Each sorted fraction had its genomic DNA isolated and then quantified by UV absorbance on a Nanodrop 2000c. From the germline V gene (reference sequence), CDR1 is MNHEY and CDR2 is SMNVEV. V is reduced by 6 bases and J by 1 base, leaving a spacing of 13 bases between them. The CDR3, from cysteine to phenylalanine, totals 15 residues. The kept DNA is CDR3 alone, 45 bases in frame from the first base.

In the case of this clone: Its target antigen remains unknown. The input lacks base qualities; no much larger clone sits a single base away.

The rearrangement joined TRBV27 to TRBJ2-4; TRBD2 could be the D gene, as 6 bases match. This clonotype was obtained from a man in his late teens or twenties in good health. Sequencing was done on a sample of naive CD4+ T cells sorted from blood. The cell subset or site label for this specimen denotes: CD45RA+ positively selected. The encoded CDR3 is CASRPLEGAKNIQYF. The DNA sequence is given as TGTGCCAGCAGACCCCTGGAGGGTGCCAAAAACATTCAGTACTTC.